This T cell receptor beta chain emerged from a study of blood T cells in healthy people across ages. General observations from the study: Long-lived donors carried more naive CD4+ cells and greater diversity than aged donors.

V lost 4 bases to trimming and J lost 3 bases, with 8 bases between them. CDR1 is MNHNS, CDR2 SASEGT, per germline. The CDR3 spans 13 residues. Samples had at least 6.5 million PBMCs isolated from them. With respect to this clonotype: The antigen remains undetermined.

Using a J-beta primer mix together with a sample-barcoded 5' primer, a second PCR was run for roughly 7 to 11 cycles. Each cDNA molecule was tagged by a template-switch adaptor that had 12 random nucleotides. TCRdb itself ran the 5' RACE reads through MiXCR, one entry per CDR3 protein. In the table there are around 1.5 million distinct CDR3 sequences, approximately 60% of which are singletons. The chain carries TRBV6-1 and TRBJ2-3; a weak D match, TRBD1 (5 bases). Material: blood. The clonotype originates from a young man in good health. The CDR3 sequence is CASSGTRTDTQYF. The CDR3 nucleotides are TGTGCCAGCAGTGGGACAAGGACAGATACGCAGTATTTT.